This TCR beta chain was sequenced in a study of post-analysis software for immune sequencing data. Study as a whole: Multiple sclerosis in the patients followed relapsing-remitting, secondary progressive and progressive-relapsing courses. Broader study findings: Controls had lower frequencies than patients of four or five TRBV segments, which included TRBV5-6, TRBV5-1 and TRBV20-1.

Trimming cost V 3 bases and J 6 bases; bases outside gene matches: 11. CDR3 length: 15 residues. The germline V gene has CDR1 DFQATT and CDR2 SNEGSKA (reference sequence). Concerning this clonotype itself: Its antigen is undetermined.

Unique molecular identifiers were carried by the TCR beta cDNA libraries. Yield was roughly 500,000 cDNA molecules from approximately 0.91 to 9.4 million T cells. TCRdb re-called the PCR reads with MiXCR, one entry per CDR3 protein. The data contain 800,000 to 950,000 distinct CDR3 sequences, about 50% of them seen just once; the ten biggest clones take up approximately 4.5%. The source is a girl between 10 and 17 years old with multiple sclerosis. Sequencing input: blood. This sequence joins TRBV20-1 and TRBJ1-2, with 9 bases fitting TRBD1. CDR3 coding DNA: TGCAGTGCTAGGGACAGGGGCCCCGTGGTGGATGGCTACACCTTC. It encodes CSARDRGPVVDGYTF.